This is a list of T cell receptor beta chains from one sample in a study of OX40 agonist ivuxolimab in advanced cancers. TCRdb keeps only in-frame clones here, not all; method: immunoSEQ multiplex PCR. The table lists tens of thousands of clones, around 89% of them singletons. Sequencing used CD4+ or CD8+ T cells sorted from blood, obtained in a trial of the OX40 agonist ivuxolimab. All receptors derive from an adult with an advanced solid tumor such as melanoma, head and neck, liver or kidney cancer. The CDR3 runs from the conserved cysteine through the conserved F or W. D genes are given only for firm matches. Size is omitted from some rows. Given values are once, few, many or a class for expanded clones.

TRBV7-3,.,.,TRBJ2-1,TGTGCCAGCAGCCCTAACAGGGGACTTTGGAATGAGCAGTTCTTC,CASSPNRGLWNEQFF
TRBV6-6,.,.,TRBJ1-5,TGTGCCAGCAGTTACACCCCCTGGCAGCCCCAGCATTTT,CASSYTPWQPQHF
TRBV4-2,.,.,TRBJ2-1,TGTGCCAGCAGCCTCTCATCAGGACTTTCCTACAATGAGCAGTTCTTC,CASSLSSGLSYNEQFF
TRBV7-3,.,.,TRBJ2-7,TGTGCCAGCAGCCTAAGTGGACAGAGCTACTACGAGCAGTACTTC,CASSLSGQSYYEQYF
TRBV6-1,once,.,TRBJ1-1,TGTGCCAGCAGTGTCCCGGGACGGGGATCGAAGGCTTTCTTT,CASSVPGRGSKAFF
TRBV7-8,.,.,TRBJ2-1,TGTGCCAGCAGTCCCGTTCAGGGTTTGAATGAGCAGTTCTTC,CASSPVQGLNEQFF
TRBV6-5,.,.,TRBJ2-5,TGTGCCAGCAGTTACTCCGGACTACAAGAGACCCAGTACTTC,CASSYSGLQETQYF
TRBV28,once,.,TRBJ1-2,TGTGCCAGCAGTTTACGGACAAGAGGCTACACCTTC,CASSLRTRGYTF
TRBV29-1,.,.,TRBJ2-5,TGCAGCGTTGCTTCCAGCGGTTCCAGAGAGACCCAGTACTTC,CSVASSGSRETQYF
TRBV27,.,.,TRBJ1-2,TGTGCCAGCAGTATACTAGGGGGAGACTATGGCTACACCTTC,CASSILGGDYGYTF
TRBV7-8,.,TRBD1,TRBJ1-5,TGTGCCAGCAGCGTAACGGGACAGTTCAATCAGCCCCAGCATTTT,CASSVTGQFNQPQHF
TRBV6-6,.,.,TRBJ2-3,TGTGCCAGCAGCCCAGGAGGGGGACCGCGGCCAGATACGCAGTATTTT,CASSPGGGPRPDTQYF
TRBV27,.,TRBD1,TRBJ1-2,TGTGCCAGCAGCTTAGACAGGGGTAAAGGCTACACCTTC,CASSLDRGKGYTF
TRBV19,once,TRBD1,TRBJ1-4,TGTGCCAGTAGCCCGGGACAGGGGCTCAATGAAAAACTGTTTTTT,CASSPGQGLNEKLFF
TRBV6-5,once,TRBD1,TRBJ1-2,TGTGCCAGCAGCAATAACAGGGGGGATGGCTACACCTTC,CASSNNRGDGYTF
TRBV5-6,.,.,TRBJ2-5,TGTGCCAGCAGTTCGGCGGGTACTCAAGAGACCCAGTACTTC,CASSSAGTQETQYF
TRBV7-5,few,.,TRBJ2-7,TGTGCCAGAAGCCAGACCGCAGGTACCTACGAGCAGTACTTC,CARSQTAGTYEQYF
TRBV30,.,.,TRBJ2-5,TGTGCCTGGGGTACGGAAGGGACCCAGTACTTC,CAWGTEGTQYF
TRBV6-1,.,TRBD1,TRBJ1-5,TGTGCCAGCAGTGAACAGGGGTCAGGGGGGCCCCAGCATTTT,CASSEQGSGGPQHF
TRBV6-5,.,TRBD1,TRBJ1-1,TGTGCCAGCAAGGGGACAGGGAGGAGCACTGAAGCTTTCTTT,CASKGTGRSTEAFF
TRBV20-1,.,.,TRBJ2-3,TGCAGTGCTAGGGGAGGAGATACGCAGTATTTT,CSARGGDTQYF
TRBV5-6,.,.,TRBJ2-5,TGTGCCAGCAGCTTGGGCGGGATCGGAGAGACCCAGTACTTC,CASSLGGIGETQYF
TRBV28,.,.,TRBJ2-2,TGTGCCAGCAGTTTTCGGGGGAGGGGGCCTACCGGGGAGCTGTTTTTT,CASSFRGRGPTGELFF
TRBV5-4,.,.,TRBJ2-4,TGTGCCAGCAGCGAATCGGGACTAGCCAAAAACATTCAGTACTTC,CASSESGLAKNIQYF
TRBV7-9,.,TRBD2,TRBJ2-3,TGTGCCAGCAGCTTGGGACTAGCGGACACAGATACGCAGTATTTT,CASSLGLADTDTQYF
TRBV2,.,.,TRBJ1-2,TGTGCCAGCAGTGAACGAAAGGGAGTCCTATATGGCTACACCTTC,CASSERKGVLYGYTF
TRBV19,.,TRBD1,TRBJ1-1,TGTGCCAGTAGTATATACGGGACAGGGGCTATCATGAACACTGAAGCTTTCTTT,CASSIYGTGAIMNTEAFF
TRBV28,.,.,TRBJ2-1,TGTGCCAGCAGTTCCGACACCCGCTCCTACAATGAGCAGTTCTTC,CASSSDTRSYNEQFF
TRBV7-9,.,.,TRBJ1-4,TGTGCCAGCAGCATAAGACGGGGTGAAAAACTGTTTTTT,CASSIRRGEKLFF
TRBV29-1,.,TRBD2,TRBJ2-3,TGCAGCGTGTCAAAACTAGCGGGAGTTCAAGATACGCAGTATTTT,CSVSKLAGVQDTQYF
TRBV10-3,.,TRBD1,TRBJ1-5,TGTGCCATCAGTGACCCCAGACAGGGGGATCGTAATCAGCCCCAGCATTTT,CAISDPRQGDRNQPQHF
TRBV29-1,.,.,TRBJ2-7,TGCAGCGTCGGGGATTACCGCAGCGAGCAGTACTTC,CSVGDYRSEQYF
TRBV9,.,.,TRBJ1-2,TGTGCCAGCAGCGTAGAGTTAGGGGCCCCTTATGGCTACACCTTC,CASSVELGAPYGYTF
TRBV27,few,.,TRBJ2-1,TGTGCCACCACAGCTGGCAATGAGCAGTTCTTC,CATTAGNEQFF
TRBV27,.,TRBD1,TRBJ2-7,TGTGCCAGCAGAAACAGGGGAACCTACGAGCAGTACTTC,CASRNRGTYEQYF
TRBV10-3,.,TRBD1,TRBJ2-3,TGTGCCACCGGGACAGGGGTGACAGATACGCAGTATTTT,CATGTGVTDTQYF
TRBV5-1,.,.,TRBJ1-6,TGCGCCAGCAGCTTGAGGGCAGGGAAATATAATTCACCCCTCCACTTT,CASSLRAGKYNSPLHF
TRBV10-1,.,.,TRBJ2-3,TGCGCCAGCAGTGAGTCCGGGGACTGGGATACGCAGTATTTT,CASSESGDWDTQYF
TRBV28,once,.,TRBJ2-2,TGTGCCAGCAGTCTCTGGACCGGGGAGCTGTTTTTT,CASSLWTGELFF
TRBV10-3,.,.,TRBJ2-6,TGTGCCATCAGTGGGGCGATGGGAGGACGGGTTGGGGCCAACGTCCTGACTTTC,CAISGAMGGRVGANVLTF
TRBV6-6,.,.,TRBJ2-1,TGTGCCAGCACCCATAACGCTTATGGCGAGCAGTTCTTC,CASTHNAYGEQFF
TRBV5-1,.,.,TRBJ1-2,TGCGCCAGCAGCTCCAGGGGAAATCCTGATGGCTACACCTTC,CASSSRGNPDGYTF
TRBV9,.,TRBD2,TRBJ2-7,TGTGCCAGCAGCGTACTAGCGGGGAGCTCCTACGAGCAGTACTTC,CASSVLAGSSYEQYF
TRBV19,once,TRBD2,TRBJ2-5,TGTGCCAGTAAGCAGACTAGCGGGAGTAAGACCCAGTACTTC,CASKQTSGSKTQYF
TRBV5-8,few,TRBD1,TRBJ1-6,TGTGCCAGCAGCTTGGACTCAGGGGGTGCAAATAATTCACCCCTCCACTTT,CASSLDSGGANNSPLHF
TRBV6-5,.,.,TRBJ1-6,TGTGCCAGCAGTTACTCGATTGATAGGCACTCACCCCTCCACTTT,CASSYSIDRHSPLHF
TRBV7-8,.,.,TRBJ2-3,TGTGCCAGCAAAAACGGGCGAAGCGCAACTAGCACAGATACGCAGTATTTT,CASKNGRSATSTDTQYF
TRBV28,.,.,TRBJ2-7,TGTGCCAGCCGGGGGATTGTATACGAGCAGTACTTC,CASRGIVYEQYF
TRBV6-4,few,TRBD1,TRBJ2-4,TGTGCCATTCGGGACAGGGGAGCCAAAAACATTCAGTACTTC,CAIRDRGAKNIQYF
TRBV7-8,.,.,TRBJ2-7,TGTGCCAGCAGCTTGAGGGATGGGGGTGCCTACGAGCAGTACTTC,CASSLRDGGAYEQYF
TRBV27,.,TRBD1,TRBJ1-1,TGTGCCAGCAGCCAGGGGGACAGGCAGAGGGCTTTCTTT,CASSQGDRQRAFF
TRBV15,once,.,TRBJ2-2,TGTGCCACCAGCAGAGGGGGAACCGGGGAGCTGTTTTTT,CATSRGGTGELFF
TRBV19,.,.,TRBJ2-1,TGTGCCAGTAGTATTGAAGGGGGGTTTTTTTACAATGAGCAGTTCTTC,CASSIEGGFFYNEQFF
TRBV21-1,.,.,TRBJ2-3,TGTGCCAGGACCAAAATGCTAGCGGACACAGATACGCAGTATTTT,CARTKMLADTDTQYF
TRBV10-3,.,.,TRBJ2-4,TGTGCCATCAGTGCAGGGGCAGGAGCCAAAAACATTCAGTACTTC,CAISAGAGAKNIQYF
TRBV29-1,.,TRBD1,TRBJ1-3,TGCAGCGTTACAGGGGCTGGAAACACCATATATTTT,CSVTGAGNTIYF
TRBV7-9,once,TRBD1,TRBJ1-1,TGTGCCAGCAGCGGGCGGGACAGGGGGATCGAGATTGAAGCTTTCTTT,CASSGRDRGIEIEAFF
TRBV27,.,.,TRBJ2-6,TGTGCCAGCAGTCCTACTCGCTCTGGGGCCAACGTCCTGACTTTC,CASSPTRSGANVLTF
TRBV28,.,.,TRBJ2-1,TGTGCCAGCAGTTTAGTGGGGCTCGGAGAGCAGTTCTTC,CASSLVGLGEQFF